This TCR beta chain was retrieved from a study of control samples from healthy donors and cancer patients. Repertoires were generated with immunoSEQ multiplex PCR, while TCRdb's copy carries only in-frame clones and drops some. Altogether about 98,000 clones are present, 70% to 80% being singletons, with the ten largest covering more than 9%. This TCR came from a woman aged 30 to 39 in good health. Material: blood.

The CDR3 spells CASSIDRADADTQYF. The CDR3 DNA is TGTGCCAGCAGTATAGACAGGGCCGACGCAGATACGCAGTATTTT. The chain employs TRBV6-4 and TRBJ2-3; 7 nucleotides agree with TRBD1. The junction had 9 bases not matched to a gene; V was cut back by 5 bases and J by 4 bases. Germline loops: CDR1 MRHNA, CDR2 SNTAGT. This CDR3 contains 15 residues.